The 18 T cell receptor beta chains below all came from one sample that was sequenced in a study of a mutant IDH1 vaccine in newly diagnosed glioma. Sequenced by immunoSEQ multiplex PCR; TCRdb stores in-frame clones only, minus some. This sample yields roughly 60,000 clones, of which around 84% are seen a single time; about 4.1% belongs to the top ten. Time point of the sample: week 23, last vaccination. Vaccination used 300 ug of mutant IDH1 20-mer peptide per dose, with topical imiquimod. These TCRs' antigens remain unknown. The starting material was PBMCs, obtained from a glioma patient whose treatment included an IDH1 peptide vaccine. These receptors all come from a man aged 30 to 45 with glioma.

This chain joins TRBV10-2 and TRBJ2-7, with 7 bases matching TRBD1. The CDR3 loop spans 11 amino acids. Germline trimming cut 8 bases from V and 4 bases from J; bases unmatched to any gene: 2. From germline, CDR1 is WSHSY and CDR2 SAAADI. For the CDR3, the DNA is TGCGCCAGCCAACAGGGGTACGAGCAGTACTTC. Translated, it gives CASQQGYEQYF.

V and J are TRBV7-9 and TRBJ1-4; TRBD1 agrees at 11 bases. V was clipped by 4 bases and J by 7 bases; unmatched bases: 5. Looked up from germline, CDR1 is SEHNR and CDR2 is FQNEAQ (reference sequence). The CDR3 is 15 amino acids. The CDR3 DNA follows: TGTGCCAGCAGCTCCCGGACAGGGGGCTTTGAAAAACTGTTTTTT. Amino acid sequence: CASSSRTGGFEKLFF.

The chain combines TRBV15 with TRBJ2-7; 7 nucleotides align to TRBD1. Germline V gives CDR1 LNHNV, CDR2 YYDKDF (reference sequence). The length of the CDR3 is 13 residues. With V trimmed by 3 bases and J by 7 bases, 6 bases remained unmatched. The CDR3 DNA reads as TGTGCCACCAGCAGGGCGACAGGGATTGAGCAGTACTTC. Its translation: CATSRATGIEQYF.

This chain links TRBV5-1 with TRBJ1-2; TRBD1 agrees at 7 bases. CDR1 and CDR2 from the germline V gene are SGHRS and YFSETQ. This CDR3 spans 18 amino acids. The junction had 22 bases not matched to a gene; V was cut back by 0 bases and J by 11 bases. In DNA form, the CDR3 reads TGCGCCAGCAGCTTGGGCGAACTTTGGGACAGTTTGGTCGTAGGGTACACCTTC. It specifies CASSLGELWDSLVVGYTF.

The V and J genes are TRBV6-1 and TRBJ1-1, with 10 bases lining up with TRBD1. With 4 bases clipped from V and 4 bases from J, the junction kept 9 bases outside the gene matches. The germline V gene has CDR1 MNHNS and CDR2 SASEGT. The CDR3 consists of 16 residues. Here the CDR3 DNA reads TGTGCCAGCAGTGCGTTGACAGGGGGCCAGGGCACTGAAGCTTTCTTT. Its translation is CASSALTGGQGTEAFF.

The chain joins TRBV2 to TRBJ1-4; perhaps TRBD1 as D (6 bases). V was pared by 5 bases and J by 0 bases, with 22 bases between. The CDR3 runs to 19 residues. Germline CDR1 and CDR2: SNHLY and FYNNEI. The CDR3 nucleotides are TGTGCCAGCAGTTCCCGCCCTACAGGGACCTATGCAACTAATGAAAAACTGTTTTTT. Protein sequence: CASSSRPTGTYATNEKLFF.

This clone was recorded only once. CDR3 nucleotides: TGTGCCAGCAGCTTAGGGGCGGGGGGCACGAGTGAGCAGTTCTTC. It translates to CASSLGAGGTSEQFF. The V call is TRBV7-2, the J call TRBJ2-1, with 8 bases fitting TRBD2. CDR1 SGHTA and CDR2 FQGNSA come from the germline V gene. Germline trimming cut 1 base from V and 9 bases from J; bases unmatched to any gene: 8. The CDR3 is 15 residues long.

The J gene is TRBJ2-1, the V gene TRBV6-6, with D possibly TRBD1 on 5 matching bases. The CDR3 sequence is 14 residues long. Trimming left V 5 bases short and J 6 bases short, with 14 bases between. The germline gives CDR1 MNHNY, CDR2 SVGAGI (reference sequence). CDR3 protein: CASSHILGPNEQFF. For the CDR3, the DNA is TGTGCCAGCAGTCACATATTGGGGCCCAATGAGCAGTTCTTC.

The chain joins TRBV5-6 to TRBJ2-5; D is undetermined. CDR3 length equals 14 residues. Germline V gene lookup returns CDR1 SGHDT and CDR2 YYEEEE. V was pared by 2 bases and J by 5 bases, with 13 bases between. Here the CDR3 DNA reads TGTGCCAGCAGCTTTTATGCGCGAGCTGAGACCCAGTACTTC. Translation: CASSFYARAETQYF.

DNA of the CDR3: TGTGCCAGCAGCCACACGGGACGGAGGAACACTGAAGCTTTCTTT. Protein: CASSHTGRRNTEAFF. The chain is built from TRBV7-9 and TRBJ1-1; tentative D call: TRBD1 (5 bases). Per the germline V gene, CDR1 is SEHNR and CDR2 is FQNEAQ (reference sequence). The CDR3 has 15 residues. With 5 bases removed from V and 1 base from J, the gap between germline ends came to 14 bases.

This clone was seen a single time. The rearrangement joins TRBV14 to TRBJ2-1; D remains ambiguous. The CDR3 has 13 amino acids. The germline V gene has CDR1 SGHDN and CDR2 FVKESK. Deletions cut 5 bases from V and 0 bases from J, with 5 bases between. The CDR3 sequence is CASSATSYNEQFF. CDR3 coding DNA: TGTGCCAGCAGCGCGACCTCCTACAATGAGCAGTTCTTC.

The J gene is TRBJ2-7, the V gene TRBV7-8; no clear D. V gave up 5 bases and J gave up 2 bases, with 10 bases separating them. The germline CDR1 and CDR2 sequences are SGHVS and FQNEAQ. CDR3 length equals 13 residues. DNA of the CDR3: TGTGCCAGCAGCCCGGAAAGGGCCTACGAGCAGTACTTC. It is translated as CASSPERAYEQYF. The full variable domain, its missing parts supplied by reference TRBV7-8 and TRBJ2-7, is GAGVSQSPRYKVAKRGQDVALRCDPISGHVSLFWYQQALGQGPEFLTYFQNEAQLDKSGLPSDRFFAERPEGSVSTLKIQRTQQEDSAVYLCASSPERAYEQYFGPGTRLTVT.

The chain carries TRBV5-6 and TRBJ2-7; D not resolved. CDR1 is SGHDT and CDR2 is YYEEEE in the germline V gene. The CDR3 runs 17 residues. Trimming removed 3 bases at V and 1 base at J, with 20 bases between. The CDR3 is CASSSLGSVTGSYEQYF. The CDR3 DNA follows: TGTGCCAGCAGCTCATTAGGGTCGGTCACCGGTTCCTACGAGCAGTACTTC.

This clone was observed once. This chain joins TRBV13 and TRBJ2-3; no reliable D call. The CDR3 is 11 amino acids. Trimming shortened V by 5 bases and J by 6 bases, and 6 bases separated the two germline ends. Germline lookup yields CDR1 PRHDT and CDR2 FYEKMQ (reference sequence). CDR3 coding DNA: TGTGCCAGCAGCCTGTCGGATACGCAGTATTTT. This gives the protein CASSLSDTQYF.

V and J are TRBV2 and TRBJ2-7; 10 bases are shared with TRBD1. CDR1 is SNHLY and CDR2 is FYNNEI in the germline V gene. This CDR3 region has 14 residues. V shed 7 bases and J 3 bases; nucleotides not matched to a gene: 6. In DNA form, the CDR3 reads TGTGCCAGCAACTCGGGACAGGGGTTCTACGAGCAGTACTTC. Translating gives CASNSGQGFYEQYF.

This clone was seen once. The V call is TRBV7-2, the J call TRBJ1-3, with D possibly matching TRBD1 (5 bases). This CDR3 is built from 15 residues. The germline V gene encodes CDR1 SGHTA and CDR2 FQGNSA. The V end lost 5 bases, the J end lost 3 bases, and 14 bases lay between the germline ends. The CDR3 nucleotides are TGTGCCAGCAGCAGAGGGGCCGCCTATGGAAACACCATATATTTT. It is translated as CASSRGAAYGNTIYF.

This clone was picked up a small number of times. The chain uses TRBV11-1 and TRBJ2-2; D is ambiguous. Per germline, CDR1 SGHAT and CDR2 FQDESV (reference sequence). The CDR3 is 13 amino acids. V lost 5 bases to trimming and J lost 0 bases, with 4 bases between them. CDR3 residues: CASSRTNTGELFF. DNA of the CDR3: TGTGCCAGCAGCAGAACGAACACCGGGGAGCTGTTTTTT.

This clone was counted once. The chain recombines TRBV7-2 with TRBJ1-3, with D unclear. CDR3 length: 16 amino acids. V was shortened by 5 bases and J by 0 bases, with 14 bases between the two germline ends. Germline assignment: CDR1 SGHTA and CDR2 FQGNSA. CDR3 DNA sequence: TGTGCCAGCAGCCCTCGTTACATCTTCTCTGGAAACACCATATATTTT. It yields the protein CASSPRYIFSGNTIYF.